The rows below give T cell receptor beta chains drawn from one sample of a study of siplizumab effects on memory and regulatory T cells. The data were produced by immunoSEQ multiplex PCR, yet TCRdb's version contains in-frame clones alone and is incomplete. There are over 50,000 clones in the sample; 83% occur only once, and about 3.8% lies in the top ten. Sequencing was performed on memory CD4+ T cells sorted from blood. These receptors came from a human donor in good health. Both conserved end residues are part of each CDR3. Each record gives: V gene, D gene, J gene, CDR3 DNA, CDR3 protein. D genes are given only for firm matches.

v_call: TRBV5-1; d_call: .; j_call: TRBJ1-5; cdr3_nt: TGCGCCAGCAGCTTGGTTCCCGGGTTCGGTCAGCCCCAGCATTTT; cdr3_aa: CASSLVPGFGQPQHF
v_call: TRBV2; d_call: .; j_call: TRBJ2-1; cdr3_nt: TGTGCCAGCAGTCCGACCGGGACCTTAAGCCGCGATGAGCAGTTCTTC; cdr3_aa: CASSPTGTLSRDEQFF
v_call: TRBV7-8; d_call: .; j_call: TRBJ1-2; cdr3_nt: TGTGCCAGCAGCTCCAGAACGGGACAAGCAAATGGCTACACCTTC; cdr3_aa: CASSSRTGQANGYTF
v_call: TRBV4-2; d_call: TRBD2; j_call: TRBJ2-5; cdr3_nt: TGTGCCAGCAGCCAAGGACTAGCGGGAGAAGGAGAGACCCAGTACTTC; cdr3_aa: CASSQGLAGEGETQYF
v_call: TRBV28; d_call: .; j_call: TRBJ1-1; cdr3_nt: TGTGCCAGCACCCCGACGGGGAACACTGAAGCTTTCTTT; cdr3_aa: CASTPTGNTEAFF
v_call: TRBV15; d_call: .; j_call: TRBJ1-5; cdr3_nt: TGTGCCACCAGCAGAAGCGGGGGGCAGCCCCAGCATTTT; cdr3_aa: CATSRSGGQPQHF
v_call: TRBV6-6; d_call: .; j_call: TRBJ2-7; cdr3_nt: TGTGCCAGCAGTAGTAACAGGGAGATCGAGCAGTACTTC; cdr3_aa: CASSSNREIEQYF
v_call: TRBV7-9; d_call: .; j_call: TRBJ2-5; cdr3_nt: TGTGCCAGCAGCTTAGTTTTGACGGTTAAAGAGACCCAGTACTTC; cdr3_aa: CASSLVLTVKETQYF
v_call: TRBV5-1; d_call: .; j_call: TRBJ2-1; cdr3_nt: TGCGCCAGCAGCCTATCTAGCAATGAGCAGTTCTTC; cdr3_aa: CASSLSSNEQFF
v_call: TRBV4-2; d_call: .; j_call: TRBJ2-3; cdr3_nt: TGTGCCAGCAGCCCAAGTCAGAGGACAGATACGCAGTATTTT; cdr3_aa: CASSPSQRTDTQYF
v_call: TRBV27; d_call: TRBD2; j_call: TRBJ2-3; cdr3_nt: TGTGCCAGCAGTCCACGCGCGGGACTAGGGGCAGATACGCAGTATTTT; cdr3_aa: CASSPRAGLGADTQYF
v_call: TRBV7-2; d_call: .; j_call: TRBJ2-3; cdr3_nt: TGTGCCAGCAGCCGAGACCGTGGGGTAGATACGCAGTATTTT; cdr3_aa: CASSRDRGVDTQYF
v_call: TRBV7-8; d_call: .; j_call: TRBJ2-1; cdr3_nt: TGTGCCAGCAGCTTAGCGTATTCAGGGCGCTCCTACAATGAGCAGTTCTTC; cdr3_aa: CASSLAYSGRSYNEQFF
v_call: TRBV19; d_call: TRBD1; j_call: TRBJ2-3; cdr3_nt: TGTGCCAGTAGTCCGGGACAGGGAGGTACGCAGTATTTT; cdr3_aa: CASSPGQGGTQYF